The present entry profiles one T cell receptor (beta chain) with its context. This sample is drawn from a study of blood T cell repertoires in COVID-19. Study in general: Acute and convalescent COVID-19 samples came from the United States, Italy and Spain.

CDR1 is KGHSH, CDR2 LQKENI, per germline. After removal of 3 bases from V and 8 bases from J, the junction contained 11 bases not matched to a gene. The CDR3 spans 15 residues. In the authors' methods: The authors estimated nucleated cell counts from reference gene primer amplification. Method: immunoSEQ multiplex PCR; TCRdb's copy keeps in-frame clones and lacks some. Clone size and the V and J calls come from that table; the DNA yielded D and trimming. The table shows a few hundred thousand clones, with around 85% occurring only once. The receptor comes from a man aged 45-65 years with active or convalescent COVID-19. This chain links TRBV18 with TRBJ1-2; 8 bases line up with TRBD1. Sequenced material: peripheral blood. CDR3 sequence (DNA): TGTGCCAGCTCACCTGGGCTTCAGGGGGCAGTAGGCTACACCTTC. Protein sequence: CASSPGLQGAVGYTF.